A selection of T cell receptor beta chains follows, all from one sample in a study of T cells in Graves' hyperthyroidism and ophthalmopathy. TCRdb reprocessed the multiplex PCR reads via MiXCR and lists one record per CDR3 protein. Of about 610,000 distinct CDR3 sequences listed, about 43% were seen once; the top ten hold about 8%. Sequencing was done on a sample of peripheral blood or thyroid tissue (not recorded which). These receptors originate from a woman aged 18 to 35 with Graves' hyperthyroidism. Each CDR3 is given with its conserved first and last residue. Each record gives: clone size, D gene, CDR3 length, V gene, J gene, CDR3 DNA, CDR3 protein. D genes are given only for firm matches. Some rows mark clone size as missing; the rest say once, few, many or name a class of expanded clone.

clone size: -; D gene: TRBD2; CDR3 length: 18; V gene: TRBV5-6; J gene: TRBJ2-2; CDR3 DNA: TGTGCCAGCAGCGGAAAGCGGGAGGTCAACTCGAGCACCGGGGAGCTGTTTTTT; CDR3 protein: CASSGKREVNSSTGELFF
clone size: -; D gene: TRBD1; CDR3 length: 15; V gene: TRBV7-9; J gene: TRBJ1-2; CDR3 DNA: TGTGCCAGCAGCTTAGTAGGGGGCGCAGAACGAGGCTACACCTTC; CDR3 protein: CASSLVGGAERGYTF
clone size: -; D gene: -; CDR3 length: 17; V gene: TRBV7-9; J gene: TRBJ2-2; CDR3 DNA: TGTGCCAGCAGCTTAGGGGGGAGACAGAGGAACGCCGGGGAGCTGTTTTTT; CDR3 protein: CASSLGGRQRNAGELFF
clone size: once; D gene: TRBD1; CDR3 length: 13; V gene: TRBV29-1; J gene: TRBJ1-2; CDR3 DNA: TGCAGCAGTCCGTGGACAGGGGGGTATGGCTACACCTTC; CDR3 protein: CSSPWTGGYGYTF
clone size: -; D gene: -; CDR3 length: 11; V gene: TRBV29-1; J gene: TRBJ2-1; CDR3 DNA: TGCAGCGTTAACCTCTACAATGAGCAGTTCTTC; CDR3 protein: CSVNLYNEQFF
clone size: many; D gene: TRBD1; CDR3 length: 13; V gene: TRBV20-1; J gene: TRBJ1-2; CDR3 DNA: TGCAGTGCACGGGACAGGGATAACTATGGCTACACCTTC; CDR3 protein: CSARDRDNYGYTF
clone size: few; D gene: TRBD1; CDR3 length: 13; V gene: TRBV30; J gene: TRBJ1-1; CDR3 DNA: TGTGCCTGGGGGACAGGGGCCTACACTGAAGCTTTCTTT; CDR3 protein: CAWGTGAYTEAFF
clone size: many; D gene: -; CDR3 length: 16; V gene: TRBV7-2; J gene: TRBJ2-2; CDR3 DNA: TGTGCCAGCACCCGGTTCGGGGTTGGAGTAACCGGGGAGCTGTTTTTT; CDR3 protein: CASTRFGVGVTGELFF
clone size: -; D gene: TRBD1; CDR3 length: 17; V gene: TRBV4-1; J gene: TRBJ2-7; CDR3 DNA: TGCGCCAGCAGCCAAGATGTCTCGAGACAGGGTGTGTACGAGCAGTACTTC; CDR3 protein: CASSQDVSRQGVYEQYF
clone size: few; D gene: -; CDR3 length: 12; V gene: TRBV7-6; J gene: TRBJ2-7; CDR3 DNA: TGTGCTAGAGTCCGGGGGACCTACGAGCAGTACTTC; CDR3 protein: CARVRGTYEQYF
clone size: -; D gene: -; CDR3 length: 13; V gene: TRBV20-1; J gene: TRBJ1-4; CDR3 DNA: TGCAGTGCTAGTACCGGGGACAATGAAAAACTGTTTTTT; CDR3 protein: CSASTGDNEKLFF
clone size: -; D gene: -; CDR3 length: 15; V gene: TRBV28; J gene: TRBJ2-5; CDR3 DNA: TGTGCCAGCACCCAAGGGGGGGCAAGGGGGGAGACCCAGTACTTC; CDR3 protein: CASTQGGARGETQYF
clone size: many; D gene: -; CDR3 length: 16; V gene: TRBV12-5; J gene: TRBJ1-5; CDR3 DNA: TGTGCTAGTGGTTTGGTAGTAACGGATAGCAATCAGCCCCAGCATTTT; CDR3 protein: CASGLVVTDSNQPQHF
clone size: many; D gene: -; CDR3 length: 15; V gene: TRBV6-6; J gene: TRBJ1-2; CDR3 DNA: TGTGCCAGCAGCCCCCTCGGTGTGCGGGTAGGCGGCTACACCTTC; CDR3 protein: CASSPLGVRVGGYTF